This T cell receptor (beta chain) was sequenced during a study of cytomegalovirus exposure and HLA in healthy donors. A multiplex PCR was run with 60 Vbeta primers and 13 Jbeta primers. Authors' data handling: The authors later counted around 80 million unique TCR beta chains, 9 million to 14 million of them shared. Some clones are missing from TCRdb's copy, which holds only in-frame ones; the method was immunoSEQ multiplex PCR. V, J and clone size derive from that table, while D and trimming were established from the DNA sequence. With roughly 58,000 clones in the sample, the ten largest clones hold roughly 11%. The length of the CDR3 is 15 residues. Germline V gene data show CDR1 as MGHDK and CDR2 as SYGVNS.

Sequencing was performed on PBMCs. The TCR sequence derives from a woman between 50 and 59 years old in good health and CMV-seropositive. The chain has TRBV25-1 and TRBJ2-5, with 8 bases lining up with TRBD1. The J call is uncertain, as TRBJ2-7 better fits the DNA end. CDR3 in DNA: TGTGCCAGCAGTGAAGATCCGGGACAGGCCTACGAGCAGTACTTC. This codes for CASSEDPGQAYEQYF.